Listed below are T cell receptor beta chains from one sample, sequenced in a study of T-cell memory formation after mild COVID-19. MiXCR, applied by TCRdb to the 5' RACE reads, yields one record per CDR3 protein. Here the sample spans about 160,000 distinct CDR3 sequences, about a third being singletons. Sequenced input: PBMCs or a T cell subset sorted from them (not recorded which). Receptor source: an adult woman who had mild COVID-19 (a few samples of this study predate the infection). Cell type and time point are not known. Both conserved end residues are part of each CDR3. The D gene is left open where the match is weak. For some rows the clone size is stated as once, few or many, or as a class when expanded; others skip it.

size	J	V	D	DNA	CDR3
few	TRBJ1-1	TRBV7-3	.	TGTGCCAGCAGGCCAGGACCGGCGAACACTGAAGCTTTCTTT	CASRPGPANTEAFF
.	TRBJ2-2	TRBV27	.	TGTGCCAGCAGTCGTCCACCGGGACGGGGGCACACCGGGGAGCTGTTTTTT	CASSRPPGRGHTGELFF
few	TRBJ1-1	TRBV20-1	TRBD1	TGCAGTGCCGGGGAAACAGGGGCTGGGAACACTGAAGCTTTCTTT	CSAGETGAGNTEAFF
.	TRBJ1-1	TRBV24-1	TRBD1	TGTGCCACCAGTGGCAACCCGGGACAGGGGGACACTGAAGCTTTCTTT	CATSGNPGQGDTEAFF
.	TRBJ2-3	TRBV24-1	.	TGTGCCACCAGTGAAAGGTGGGGTACAGATACGCAGTATTTT	CATSERWGTDTQYF
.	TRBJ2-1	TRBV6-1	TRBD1	TGTGCCACCCTCACCCGGGACAGGGGCCTCAATGAGCAGTTCTTC	CATLTRDRGLNEQFF
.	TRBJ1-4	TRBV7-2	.	TGTGCCAGCAGCCCAACGACAGGATATAATGAAAAACTGTTTTTT	CASSPTTGYNEKLFF
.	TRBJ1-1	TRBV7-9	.	TGTGCCAGCGGACGGACCCCGAACACTGAAGCTTTCTTT	CASGRTPNTEAFF
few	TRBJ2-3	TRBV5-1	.	TGCGCCAGCAGCTTGGCCCCTCCCAGGGGAGATACGCAGTATTTT	CASSLAPPRGDTQYF
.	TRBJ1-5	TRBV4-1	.	TGCGCCAGCAGCCAACTAGGTTTTGCCAATCAGCCCCAGCATTTT	CASSQLGFANQPQHF
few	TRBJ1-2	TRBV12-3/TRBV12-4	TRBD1	TGTGCCAGCAGTCCTCTTCGACAGGGGCAGAGAAGACGCTATGGCTACACCTTC	CASSPLRQGQRRRYGYTF
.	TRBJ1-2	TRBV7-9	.	TGTGCCAGCAGCTCCGAGGGTCTCGGCTATGGCTACACCTTC	CASSSEGLGYGYTF
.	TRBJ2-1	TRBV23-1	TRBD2	TGCGCCAGCAGTTCCAAGCGGGGGAGCTCCTACAATGAGCAGTTCTTC	CASSSKRGSSYNEQFF
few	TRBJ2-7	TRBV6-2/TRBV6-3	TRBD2	TGTGCCAGCAGGCCCGGGGGGTCAGCCTACGAGCAGTACTTC	CASRPGGSAYEQYF
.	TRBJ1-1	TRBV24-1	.	TGTGCCACCAGTGGGGGGAAGAGTACTGAAGCTTTCTTT	CATSGGKSTEAFF
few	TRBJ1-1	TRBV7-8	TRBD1	TGTGCCAGCAGCTTCCGTCGGCCGGGACAGAGGAACACTGAAGCTTTCTTT	CASSFRRPGQRNTEAFF
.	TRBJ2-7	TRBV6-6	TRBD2	TGTGCCAGCAGCGGGACTAGCGGGGGGGGCAACTCCTACGAGCAGTACTTC	CASSGTSGGGNSYEQYF